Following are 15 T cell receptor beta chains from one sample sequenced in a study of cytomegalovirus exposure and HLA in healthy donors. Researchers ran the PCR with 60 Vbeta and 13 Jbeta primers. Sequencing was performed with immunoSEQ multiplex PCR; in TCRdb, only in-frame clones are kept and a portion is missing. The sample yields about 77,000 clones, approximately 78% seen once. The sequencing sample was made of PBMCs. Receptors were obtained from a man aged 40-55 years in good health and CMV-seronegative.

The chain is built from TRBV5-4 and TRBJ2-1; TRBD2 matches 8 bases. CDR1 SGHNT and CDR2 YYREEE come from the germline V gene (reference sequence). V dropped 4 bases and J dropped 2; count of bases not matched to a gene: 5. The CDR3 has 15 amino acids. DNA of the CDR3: TGTGCCAGCAGCCCGGGACTAGGAACCTACAATGAGCAGTTCTTC. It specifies CASSPGLGTYNEQFF.

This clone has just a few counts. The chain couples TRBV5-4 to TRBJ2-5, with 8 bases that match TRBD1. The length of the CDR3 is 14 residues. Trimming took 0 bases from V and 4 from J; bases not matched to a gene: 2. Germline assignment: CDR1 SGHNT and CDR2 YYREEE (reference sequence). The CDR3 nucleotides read TGTGCCAGCAGCTTGGTGACAGGGGCAGAGACCCAGTACTTC. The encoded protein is CASSLVTGAETQYF.

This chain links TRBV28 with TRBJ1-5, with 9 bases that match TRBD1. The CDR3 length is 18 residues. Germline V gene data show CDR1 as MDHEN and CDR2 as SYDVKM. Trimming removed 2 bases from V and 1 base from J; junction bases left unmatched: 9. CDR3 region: CASSLAGTGYGSNQPQHF. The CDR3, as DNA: TGTGCCAGCAGTTTAGCCGGGACAGGGTATGGGAGCAATCAGCCCCAGCATTTT.

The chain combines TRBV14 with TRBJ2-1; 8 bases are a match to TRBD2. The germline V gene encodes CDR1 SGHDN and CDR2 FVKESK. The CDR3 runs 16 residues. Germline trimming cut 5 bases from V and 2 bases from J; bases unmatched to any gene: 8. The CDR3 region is CASSSFSGAAYNEQFF. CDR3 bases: TGTGCCAGCAGCAGCTTTAGCGGGGCGGCCTACAATGAGCAGTTCTTC.

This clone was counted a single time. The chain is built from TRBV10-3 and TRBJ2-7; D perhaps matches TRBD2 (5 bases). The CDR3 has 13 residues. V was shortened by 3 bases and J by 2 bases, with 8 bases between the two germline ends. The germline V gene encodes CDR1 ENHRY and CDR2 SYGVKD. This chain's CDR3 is CAISDLGAYEQYF. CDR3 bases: TGTGCCATCAGTGATCTGGGAGCCTACGAGCAGTACTTC.

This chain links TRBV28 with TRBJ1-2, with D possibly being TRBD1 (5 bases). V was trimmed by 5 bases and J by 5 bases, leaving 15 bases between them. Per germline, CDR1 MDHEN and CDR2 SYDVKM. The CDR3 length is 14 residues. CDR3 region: CASSRLGQGYGYTF. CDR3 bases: TGTGCCAGCAGTCGGTTAGGTCAGGGTTATGGCTACACCTTC.

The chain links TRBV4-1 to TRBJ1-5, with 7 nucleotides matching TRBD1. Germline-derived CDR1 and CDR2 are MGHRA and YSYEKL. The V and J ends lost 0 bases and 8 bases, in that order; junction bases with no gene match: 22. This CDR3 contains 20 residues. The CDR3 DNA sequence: TGCGCCAGCAGCCAAGACCGAGCCCTCTCGGGACAGACCCTTCCTGAGCCCCAGCATTTT. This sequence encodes CASSQDRALSGQTLPEPQHF.

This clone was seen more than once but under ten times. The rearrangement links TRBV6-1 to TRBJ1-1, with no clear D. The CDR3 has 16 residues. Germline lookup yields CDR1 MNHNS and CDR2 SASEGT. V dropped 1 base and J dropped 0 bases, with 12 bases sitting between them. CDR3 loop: CASSEGLRLLNTEAFF. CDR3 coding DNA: TGTGCCAGCAGTGAAGGGCTCAGACTTCTGAACACTGAAGCTTTCTTT.

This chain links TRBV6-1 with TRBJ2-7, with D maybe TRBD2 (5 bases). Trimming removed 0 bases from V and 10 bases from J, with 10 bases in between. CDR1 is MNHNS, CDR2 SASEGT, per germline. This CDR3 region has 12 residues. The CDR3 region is CASSEARTSQYF. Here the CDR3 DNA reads TGTGCCAGCAGTGAAGCGAGGACTTCTCAGTACTTC.

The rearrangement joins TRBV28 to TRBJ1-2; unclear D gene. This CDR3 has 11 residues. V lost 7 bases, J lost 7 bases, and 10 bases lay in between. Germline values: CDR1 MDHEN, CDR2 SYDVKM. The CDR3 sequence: CASKLSTGYTF. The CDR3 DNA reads TGTGCCAGCAAACTTAGCACTGGCTACACCTTC.

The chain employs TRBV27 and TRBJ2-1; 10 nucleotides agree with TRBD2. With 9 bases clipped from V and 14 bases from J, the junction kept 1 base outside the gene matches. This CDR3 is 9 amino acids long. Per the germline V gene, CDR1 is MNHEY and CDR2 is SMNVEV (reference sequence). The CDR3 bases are TGTGCCAGTGGGACTAGCGAGTTCTTC. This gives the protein CASGTSEFF.

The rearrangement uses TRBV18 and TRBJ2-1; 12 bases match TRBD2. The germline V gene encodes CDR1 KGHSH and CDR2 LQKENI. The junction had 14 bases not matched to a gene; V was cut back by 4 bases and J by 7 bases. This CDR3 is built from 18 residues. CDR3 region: CASSLTSGRLEFGNEQFF. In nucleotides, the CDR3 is TGTGCCAGCTCACTGACTAGCGGGAGATTAGAATTTGGGAATGAGCAGTTCTTC.

CDR3 sequence (DNA): TGCAGCGTTGCGGACAGCTACACTGAAGCTTTCTTT. This codes for CSVADSYTEAFF. The rearrangement uses TRBV29-1 and TRBJ1-1, with D perhaps matching TRBD1 (6 bases). Germline CDR1 SQVTM, CDR2 ANQGSEA. Trimming pared 4 bases from V and 3 bases from J, leaving 9 bases between. This CDR3 contains 12 residues. The variable domain in full, with the rest retrieved from reference TRBV29-1 and TRBJ1-1, is SAVISQKPSRDICQRGTSLTIQCQVDSQVTMMFWYRQQPGQSLTLIATANQGSEATYESGFVIDKFPISRPNLTFSTLTVSNMSPEDSSIYLCSVADSYTEAFFGQGTRLTVV.

The CDR3: CASSVRDSEDEQFF. CDR3 bases: TGCGCCAGCAGCGTCCGGGACAGCGAGGATGAGCAGTTCTTC. The chain has TRBV10-1 and TRBJ2-1; 7 bases align to TRBD1. Germline CDR1 reads WNHNN; CDR2 reads SYGVQD (reference sequence). Trimming took 6 bases from V and 8 from J; bases not matched to a gene: 10. The CDR3 covers 14 residues.

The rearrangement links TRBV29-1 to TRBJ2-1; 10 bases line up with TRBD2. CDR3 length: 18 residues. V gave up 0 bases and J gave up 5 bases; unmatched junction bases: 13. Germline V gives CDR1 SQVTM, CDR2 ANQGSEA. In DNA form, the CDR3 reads TGCAGCGTTGAAGAGGCAGCGGGAGGGCTTCCGCACCACAATGAGCAGTTCTTC. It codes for CSVEEAAGGLPHHNEQFF.